The subject of this entry is one TCR beta chain. Per germline, CDR1 SGHNT and CDR2 YENEEA. Trimming cost V 5 bases and J 12 bases; bases outside gene matches: 12. This CDR3 region has 14 residues. Sequencing was performed with immunoSEQ multiplex PCR; in TCRdb, only in-frame clones are kept and a portion is missing. The data contain 90,000 to 95,000 clones, roughly 86% of them singletons. This specimen comes from a study of OX40 agonist ivuxolimab in advanced cancers. V and J are TRBV11-3 and TRBJ1-4; 7 nucleotides align to TRBD1. This clonotype was obtained from an adult with an advanced solid tumor such as melanoma, head and neck, liver or kidney cancer. The starting material was CD4+ or CD8+ T cells sorted from blood, obtained in a trial of the OX40 agonist ivuxolimab. Written as DNA, the CDR3 is TGTGCCAGCAGCCCAAGGGGGCTCGGGGGCCAACTGTTTTTT. Translation: CASSPRGLGGQLFF.